These 22 T cell receptor beta chains came from one sample sequenced in a study of T cell responses to AZD1222 COVID-19 vaccine. Clones were read by immunoSEQ multiplex PCR, and TCRdb kept only the in-frame ones, dropping some. The sample has around 96,000 clones; 75% to 95% are singletons. This specimen consisted of peripheral blood, obtained 28 days after the second AZD1222 dose. Source of these receptors: an adult who received the AZD1222 COVID-19 vaccine.

The chain joins TRBV10-3 to TRBJ2-3; TRBD2 matches 11 bases. V was pared by 6 bases and J by 5 bases, with 13 bases of the junction left unmatched. The germline V gene encodes CDR1 ENHRY and CDR2 SYGVKD. The CDR3 extends over 17 amino acids. The CDR3 nucleotides are TGTGCCATCAGCAGCTTAGCGGGAGGGCCGGGTGGAGATACGCAGTATTTT. This codes for CAISSLAGGPGGDTQYF.

V usage is TRBV2 and J usage is TRBJ1-4, with no clear D. This CDR3 comprises 11 residues. Germline-derived CDR1 and CDR2 are SNHLY and FYNNEI. Trimming removed 6 bases at V and 7 bases at J, with 6 bases between. DNA for the CDR3: TGTGCCAGCAGGAGTGGTGAAAAACTGTTTTTT. It yields the protein CASRSGEKLFF.

This clone was seen more than once but under ten times. The chain is built from TRBV18 and TRBJ1-2; tentatively, D is TRBD1 (6 bases). Trimming stripped 4 bases from V and 4 bases from J, with 22 bases between. The CDR3 extends over 17 amino acids. CDR1 and CDR2 from the germline V gene are KGHSH and LQKENI. The CDR3 here is CASSQLRSQGSLYGYTF. The DNA of the CDR3 is TGTGCCAGCTCACAATTACGATCACAGGGTTCGCTCTATGGCTACACCTTC.

The chain employs TRBV2 and TRBJ2-1; D is uncertain. Per germline, CDR1 SNHLY and CDR2 FYNNEI. The V gene lost 6 bases and the J gene lost 7 bases, with 19 bases spanning the gap. The CDR3 has 15 amino acids. The DNA of the CDR3 is TGTGCCAGCAGCCAAGAACGTCCCACCCTTAATGAGCAGTTCTTC. It encodes CASSQERPTLNEQFF.

A word on this clone: This specimen includes other DNA sequences encoding the same CDR3. The gene calls are TRBV5-1 and TRBJ1-5; D is uncertain. Trimming cost V 4 bases and J 1 base, with 6 bases left between them. Germline CDR1 and CDR2: SGHRS and YFSETQ. The CDR3 covers 13 residues. In nucleotides, the CDR3 is TGCGCCAGCAGCCCAGACAGCAATCAGCCCCAGCATTTT. Its translation: CASSPDSNQPQHF.

The chain combines TRBV7-6 with TRBJ2-5, with 11 bases fitting TRBD2. This CDR3 region has 17 residues. After removal of 6 bases from V and 4 bases from J, the junction contained 13 bases not matched to a gene. Germline lookup yields CDR1 SGHVS and CDR2 FNYEAQ. For the CDR3, the DNA is TGTGCCAGCAGGGCCACTAGCGGGGGCCAGTTTGGAGAGACCCAGTACTTC. Its translation: CASRATSGGQFGETQYF.

The rearrangement links TRBV30 to TRBJ2-7, with TRBD2 matching over 11 bases. The V gene's germline CDR1 is GTSNPN and CDR2 SVGIG (reference sequence). The length of the CDR3 is 16 residues. The V gene end was trimmed by 2 bases and the J gene end by 3 bases; junction bases not matched to a gene: 9. The CDR3 spells CAWSRYLGTSGYEQYF. For the CDR3, the DNA is TGTGCCTGGAGTAGGTATCTAGGGACTAGCGGCTACGAGCAGTACTTC.

The rearrangement uses TRBV5-1 and TRBJ2-3; D unclear. The CDR3 has 14 residues. Trimming stripped 1 base from V and 0 bases from J, with 6 bases between. Germline assignment: CDR1 SGHRS and CDR2 YFSETQ. This chain's CDR3 is CASSLPDSTDTQYF. In DNA form, the CDR3 reads TGCGCCAGCAGCTTGCCCGACAGCACAGATACGCAGTATTTT.

The rearrangement uses TRBV3-1 (or the pseudogene TRBV3-2) and TRBJ2-5, with no clear D. The CDR3 has 12 amino acids. The germline V gene has CDR1 LGHDT and CDR2 YNNKEL (reference sequence). V was shortened by 0 bases and J by 6 bases, with 5 bases between the two germline ends. The CDR3 DNA follows: TGTGCCAGCAGCCAAGATGTACAGACCCAGTACTTC. This translates into CASSQDVQTQYF.

This chain links TRBV30 with TRBJ2-7; 9 bases fit TRBD1. V lost 6 bases and J lost 4; bases outside the gene matches: 10. Germline CDR1 GTSNPN, CDR2 SVGIG (reference sequence). This CDR3 contains 14 residues. The CDR3 DNA sequence: TGTGCCTGTGAACAGGGGGCAGGGGGATACGAGCAGTACTTC. This gives the protein CACEQGAGGYEQYF. The full variable domain, completed using reference TRBV30 and TRBJ2-7, is SQTIHQWPATLVQPVGSPLSLECTVEGTSNPNLYWYRQAAGRGLQLLFYSVGIGQISSEVPQNLSASRPQDRQFILSSKKLLLSDSGFYLCACEQGAGGYEQYFGPGTRLTVT.

V gene TRBV5-1 combines with J gene TRBJ2-1; the D is unclear. Deletions cut 3 bases from V and 6 bases from J, with 7 bases between. The CDR3 sequence is 12 residues long. Germline CDR1 is SGHRS and CDR2 is YFSETQ. This CDR3 is CASSSPPNEQFF. The DNA for the CDR3 is TGCGCCAGCAGCTCACCGCCCAATGAGCAGTTCTTC. Using reference TRBV5-1 and TRBJ2-1 for the parts outside the CDR3, the full variable domain is KAGVTQTPRYLIKTRGQQVTLSCSPISGHRSVSWYQQTPGQGLQFLFEYFSETQRNKGNFPGRFSGRQFSNSRSEMNVSTLELGDSALYLCASSSPPNEQFFGPGTRLTVL.

The rearrangement links TRBV5-5 to TRBJ1-5, with TRBD1 matching over 7 bases. The CDR3 is 15 amino acids. Germline-derived CDR1 and CDR2 are SGHKS and YYEKEE (reference sequence). Trimming took 4 bases from V and 4 from J; bases not matched to a gene: 8. The CDR3 bases are TGTGCCAGCAGCCCCCTTGGACAGGCGAATCAGCCCCAGCATTTT. It codes for CASSPLGQANQPQHF.

V and J are TRBV5-1 and TRBJ1-2; D remains ambiguous. V was pared by 1 base and J by 4 bases, with 11 bases between. Per the germline V gene, CDR1 is SGHRS and CDR2 is YFSETQ. The CDR3 has 14 amino acids. CDR3 region: CASSLLLDGYGYTF. Here the CDR3 DNA reads TGCGCCAGCAGCTTGCTCTTGGACGGCTATGGCTACACCTTC.

The chain couples TRBV7-5 to TRBJ2-2; TRBD2 is the table's D call and was not checked against the DNA. TRBV7-5 is a recognized pseudogene. The CDR3 runs 15 residues. CDR3: CARSPKREGPGELFF. The DNA of the CDR3 is TGTGCCAGAAGCCCCAAGCGGGAGGGCCCCGGGGAGCTGTTTTTT.

This clone was seen just once. The chain recombines TRBV7-2 with TRBJ1-2; D is unresolved. Trimming took off 1 base at V and 3 bases at J, with 12 bases between the two ends. Germline V CDR1 and CDR2: SGHTA, FQGNSA. This CDR3 contains 15 residues. The CDR3 DNA follows: TGTGCCAGCAGCTTAGTCACGGGCACGGACTATGGCTACACCTTC. It yields the protein CASSLVTGTDYGYTF.

The V and J genes are TRBV7-9 and TRBJ1-1; the D is unclear. Trimming shortened V by 5 bases and J by 0 bases, and 13 bases separated the two germline ends. Germline CDR1 is SEHNR and CDR2 is FQNEAQ (reference sequence). CDR3 size: 15 residues. CDR3 sequence: CASSQERKVNTEAFF. CDR3 DNA sequence: TGTGCCAGCAGCCAGGAGCGGAAAGTGAACACTGAAGCTTTCTTT.

The chain recombines TRBV6-5 with TRBJ1-2; TRBD1 might be the D (6 bases). CDR1 and CDR2 from the germline V gene are MNHEY and SVGAGI. The CDR3 length is 15 residues. The germline V and J ends were trimmed by 5 bases and 4 bases, with 17 bases remaining between them. CDR3 protein: CASSTGGRGPYGYTF. In DNA, the CDR3 is TGTGCCAGCAGTACGGGGGGCAGGGGCCCCTATGGCTACACCTTC.

This clone was counted between two and nine times. The chain employs TRBV21-1 and TRBJ2-5; TRBD1 was called by the table and not checked on the DNA. TRBV21-1 is designated a pseudogene. The CDR3 totals 13 residues. The CDR3 here is CASSKGQGETQYF. CDR3 coding DNA: TGTGCCAGCAGCAAAGGACAGGGAGAGACCCAGTACTTC.

The V gene is TRBV10-2, the J gene TRBJ1-4, with TRBD1 identical over 8 bases. Germline loops: CDR1 WSHSY, CDR2 SAAADI. The V and J ends lost 6 bases and 1 base, in that order; junction bases with no gene match: 1. This CDR3 contains 14 residues. The CDR3, as DNA: TGCGCCAGCAGGGGGACAGGAACTAATGAAAAACTGTTTTTT. Translated, it gives CASRGTGTNEKLFF.

This chain connects TRBV13 to TRBJ1-2, with 7 bases aligning to TRBD1. The CDR3 loop spans 16 amino acids. Germline trimming cut 2 bases from V and 2 bases from J; bases unmatched to any gene: 8. Germline CDR1 PRHDT, CDR2 FYEKMQ (reference sequence). The CDR3 DNA is TGTGCCAGCAGCTTACTTCTGACAGGGCGAAACTATGGCTACACCTTC. Protein sequence: CASSLLLTGRNYGYTF.

This chain joins TRBV7-3 and TRBJ2-3; D could derive from TRBD1 or TRBD2 (5 bases each). V gave up 5 bases and J gave up 1 base, with 16 bases separating them. CDR1 is SGHTA, CDR2 FQGTGA, per germline. The CDR3 is made up of 16 amino acids. The DNA of the CDR3 is TGTGCCAGCAGCCTCTTAGGGGATAGCGGCACAGATACGCAGTATTTT. It codes for CASSLLGDSGTDTQYF.

The chain is built from TRBV18 and TRBJ2-3, with 7 nucleotides matching TRBD1. Losses at the gene ends were 1 base for V and 2 bases for J; bases not matched to a gene: 0. There are 14 residues in the CDR3. Germline assignment: CDR1 KGHSH and CDR2 LQKENI. In DNA, the CDR3 is TGTGCCAGCTCACCACAGGGGGCCACAGATACGCAGTATTTT. It codes for CASSPQGATDTQYF.